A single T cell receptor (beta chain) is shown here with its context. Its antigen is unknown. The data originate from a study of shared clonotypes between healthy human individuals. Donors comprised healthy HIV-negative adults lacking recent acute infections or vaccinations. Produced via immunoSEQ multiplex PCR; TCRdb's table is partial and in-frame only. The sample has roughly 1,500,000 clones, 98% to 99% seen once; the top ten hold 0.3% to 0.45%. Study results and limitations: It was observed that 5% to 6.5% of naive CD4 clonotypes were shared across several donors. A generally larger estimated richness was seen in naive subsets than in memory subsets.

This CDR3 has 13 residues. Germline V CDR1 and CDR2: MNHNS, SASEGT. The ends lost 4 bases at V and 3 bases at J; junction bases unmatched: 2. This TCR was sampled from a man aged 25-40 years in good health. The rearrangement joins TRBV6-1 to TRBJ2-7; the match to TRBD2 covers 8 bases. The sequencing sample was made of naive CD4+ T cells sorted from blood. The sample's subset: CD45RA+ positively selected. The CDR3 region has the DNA TGTGCCAGCAGTGTTCGGGAGGGCTACGAGCAGTACTTC. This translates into CASSVREGYEQYF.